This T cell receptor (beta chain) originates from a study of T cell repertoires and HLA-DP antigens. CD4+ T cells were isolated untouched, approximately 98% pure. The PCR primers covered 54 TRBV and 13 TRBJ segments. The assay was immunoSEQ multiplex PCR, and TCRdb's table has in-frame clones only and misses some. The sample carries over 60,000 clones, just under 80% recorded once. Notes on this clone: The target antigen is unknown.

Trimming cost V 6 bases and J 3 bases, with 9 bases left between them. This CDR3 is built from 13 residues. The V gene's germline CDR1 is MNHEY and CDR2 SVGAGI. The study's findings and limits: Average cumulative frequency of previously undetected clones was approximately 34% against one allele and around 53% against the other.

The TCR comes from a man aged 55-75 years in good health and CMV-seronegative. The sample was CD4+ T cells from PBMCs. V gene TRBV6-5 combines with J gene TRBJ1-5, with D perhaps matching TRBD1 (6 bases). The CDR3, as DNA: TGTGCCAGCAGGGCAGGGGTCAATCAGCCCCAGCATTTT. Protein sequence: CASRAGVNQPQHF.